Here is one TCR beta chain with its context. Losses at the gene ends were 3 bases for V and 7 bases for J; bases not matched to a gene: 14. This CDR3 is 17 amino acids long. From germline, CDR1 is SGDLS and CDR2 YYNGEE. The PCR employed 60 Vbeta primers together with 13 Jbeta primers. The repertoire was sequenced with immunoSEQ multiplex PCR; TCRdb's copy has only in-frame clones and lacks some. Here the sample spans fewer than 100,000 clones, roughly 78% being singletons. The sample is drawn from a study of cytomegalovirus exposure and HLA in healthy donors. The sequenced sample was PBMCs. V usage is TRBV9 and J usage is TRBJ2-1; 9 bases map to TRBD2. The TCR comes from a male donor in good health and CMV-seropositive. CDR3 protein: CASSGGVSSGSLNEQFF. In DNA form, the CDR3 reads TGTGCCAGCAGCGGTGGAGTGAGTAGCGGGAGTCTAAATGAGCAGTTCTTC.